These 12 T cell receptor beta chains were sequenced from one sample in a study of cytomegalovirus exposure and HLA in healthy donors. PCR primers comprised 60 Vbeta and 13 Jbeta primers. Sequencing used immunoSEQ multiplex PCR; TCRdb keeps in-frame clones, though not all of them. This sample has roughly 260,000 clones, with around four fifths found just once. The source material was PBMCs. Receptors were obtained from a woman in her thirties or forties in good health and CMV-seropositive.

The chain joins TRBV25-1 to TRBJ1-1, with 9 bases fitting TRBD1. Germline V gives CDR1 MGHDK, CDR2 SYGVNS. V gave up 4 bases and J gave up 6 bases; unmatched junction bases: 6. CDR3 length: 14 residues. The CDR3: CASSAVRDRAEAFF. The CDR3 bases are TGTGCCAGCAGTGCCGTCCGGGACAGGGCTGAAGCTTTCTTT.

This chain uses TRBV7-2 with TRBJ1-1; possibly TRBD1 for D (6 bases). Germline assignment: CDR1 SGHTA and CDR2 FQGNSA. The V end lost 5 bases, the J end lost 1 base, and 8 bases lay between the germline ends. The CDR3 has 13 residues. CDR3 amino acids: CASSPQGNTEAFF. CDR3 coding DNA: TGTGCCAGCAGCCCACAGGGGAACACTGAAGCTTTCTTT. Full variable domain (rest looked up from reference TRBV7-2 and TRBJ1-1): GAGVSQSPSNKVTEKGKDVELRCDPISGHTALYWYRQSLGQGLEFLIYFQGNSAPDKSGLPSDRFSAERTGGSVSTLTIQRTQQEDSAVYLCASSPQGNTEAFFGQGTRLTVV.

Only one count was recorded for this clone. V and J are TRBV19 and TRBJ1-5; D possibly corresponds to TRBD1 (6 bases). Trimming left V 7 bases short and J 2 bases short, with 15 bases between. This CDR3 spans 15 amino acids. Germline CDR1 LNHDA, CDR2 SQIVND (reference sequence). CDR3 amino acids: CASTPLRTGNQPQHF. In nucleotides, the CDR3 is TGTGCCAGTACTCCCCTAAGGACAGGCAATCAGCCCCAGCATTTT.

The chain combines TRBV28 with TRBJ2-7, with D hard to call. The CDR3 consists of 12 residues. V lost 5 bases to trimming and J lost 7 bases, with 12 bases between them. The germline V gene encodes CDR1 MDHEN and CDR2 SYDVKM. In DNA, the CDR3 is TGTGCCAGCAGTCTCGTGGCGAGGGAGCAGTACTTC. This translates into CASSLVAREQYF.

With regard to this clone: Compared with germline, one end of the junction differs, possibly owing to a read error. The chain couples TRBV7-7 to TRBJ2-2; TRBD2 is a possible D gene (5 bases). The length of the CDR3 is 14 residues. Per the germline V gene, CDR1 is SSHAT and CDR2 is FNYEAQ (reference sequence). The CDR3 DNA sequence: TGTGCTAGCAGCTTACTAGCGAACACCGGGGAGCTGTTTTTT. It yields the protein CASSLLANTGELFF. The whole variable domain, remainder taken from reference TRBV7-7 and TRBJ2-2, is GAGVSQSPRYKVTKRGQDVTLRCDPISSHATLYWYQQALGQGPEFLTYFNYEAQPDKSGLPSDRFSAERPEGSISTLTIQRTEQRDSAMYRCASSLLANTGELFFGEGSRLTVL.

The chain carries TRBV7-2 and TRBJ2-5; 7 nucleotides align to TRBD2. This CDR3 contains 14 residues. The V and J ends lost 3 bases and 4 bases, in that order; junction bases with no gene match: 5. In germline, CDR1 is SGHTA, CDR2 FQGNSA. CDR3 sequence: CASSLGLRLETQYF. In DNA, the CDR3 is TGTGCCAGCAGCTTGGGACTAAGGCTAGAGACCCAGTACTTC. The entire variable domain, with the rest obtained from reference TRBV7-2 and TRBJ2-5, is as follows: GAGVSQSPSNKVTEKGKDVELRCDPISGHTALYWYRQSLGQGLEFLIYFQGNSAPDKSGLPSDRFSAERTGGSVSTLTIQRTQQEDSAVYLCASSLGLRLETQYFGPGTRLLVL.

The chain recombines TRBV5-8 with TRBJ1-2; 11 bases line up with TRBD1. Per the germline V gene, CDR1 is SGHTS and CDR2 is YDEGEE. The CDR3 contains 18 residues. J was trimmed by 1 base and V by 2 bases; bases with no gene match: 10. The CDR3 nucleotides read TGTGCCAGCAGCTTCGGCTACGGGACAGGGGGTTTTAACTATGGCTACACCTTC. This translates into CASSFGYGTGGFNYGYTF. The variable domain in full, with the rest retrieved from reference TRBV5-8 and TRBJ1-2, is EAGVTQSPTHLIKTRGQQATLRCSPISGHTSVYWYQQALGLGLQFLLWYDEGEERNRGNFPPRFSGRQFPNYSSELNVNALELEDSALYLCASSFGYGTGGFNYGYTFGSGTRLTVV.

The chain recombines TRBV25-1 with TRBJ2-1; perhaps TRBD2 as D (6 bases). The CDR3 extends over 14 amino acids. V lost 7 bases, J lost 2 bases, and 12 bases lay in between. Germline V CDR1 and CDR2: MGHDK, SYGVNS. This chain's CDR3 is CASNPGETYNEQFF. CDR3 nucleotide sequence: TGTGCCAGCAACCCGGGGGAGACCTACAATGAGCAGTTCTTC.

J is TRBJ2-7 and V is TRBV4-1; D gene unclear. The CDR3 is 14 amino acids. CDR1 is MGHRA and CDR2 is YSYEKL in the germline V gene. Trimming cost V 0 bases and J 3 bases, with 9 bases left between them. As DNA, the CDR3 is TGCGCCAGCAGCCAAGAGCCACAGCACTACGAGCAGTACTTC. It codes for CASSQEPQHYEQYF.

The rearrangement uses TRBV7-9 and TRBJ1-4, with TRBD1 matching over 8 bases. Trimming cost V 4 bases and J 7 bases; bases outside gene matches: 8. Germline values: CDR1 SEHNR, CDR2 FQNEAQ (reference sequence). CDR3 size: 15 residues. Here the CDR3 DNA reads TGTGCCAGCAGCTCCCCGGACAGGGAAGGTGAAAAACTGTTTTTT. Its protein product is CASSSPDREGEKLFF.

For the CDR3, the DNA is TGTGCCAGCAGTTTACGGAGGGACCTTAGCACAGATACGCAGTATTTT. The encoded protein is CASSLRRDLSTDTQYF. The chain has TRBV27 and TRBJ2-3; tentative D call: TRBD2 (6 bases). Between the trimmed V and J ends, which lost 2 bases and 0 bases, there was a span of 12 bases. The V gene's germline CDR1 is MNHEY and CDR2 SMNVEV (reference sequence). CDR3 length: 16 amino acids.

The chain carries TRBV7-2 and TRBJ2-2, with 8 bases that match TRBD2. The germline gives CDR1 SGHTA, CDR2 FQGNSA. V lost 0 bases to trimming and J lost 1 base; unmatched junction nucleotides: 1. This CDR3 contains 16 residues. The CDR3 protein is CASSLATSVNTGELFF. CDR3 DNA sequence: TGTGCCAGCAGCTTAGCGACTAGCGTGAACACCGGGGAGCTGTTTTTT.